The clone carrying this T cell receptor (beta chain) appeared many times. Its antigen remains unidentified. The data belong to a study of human T cells and chemical hapten exposure. One entry per CDR3 protein results from TCRdb running MiXCR on the RACE reads. Of tens of thousands of distinct CDR3 sequences detected, about 7.5% appear once; the ten largest clones hold roughly 1.5%. Findings of the study overall: TCRs above 1 in 1000 frequency stayed constant with DPC sensitization.

The sample's time point: patch test 1, 2 weeks after DPC sensitization. Treatment meaning: therapeutic diphenylcyclopropenone sensitization with weekly scalp DPC. Prior to application of each patch test, blood was drawn. Alopecia patients between 18 and 70 years old and suitable for DPC were used as donors. Unfractionated whole blood served as the source for total RNA extraction. Germline V CDR1 and CDR2: SGHRS, YFSETQ. V gave up 0 bases and J gave up 4 bases, with 11 bases separating them. The CDR3 contains 15 residues. The sequence came from a woman aged 25 to 39 with alopecia areata. Some clones in this sample may be carry-over from other donors' samples. The sample was whole blood, taken in connection with sensitization to the hapten diphenylcyclopropenone (DPC). The rearrangement links TRBV5-1 to TRBJ1-5; D call uncertain. DNA of the CDR3: TGCGCCAGCAGCTTGGATATCGGGGTTAATCAGCCCCAGCATTTT. Encoded protein: CASSLDIGVNQPQHF.